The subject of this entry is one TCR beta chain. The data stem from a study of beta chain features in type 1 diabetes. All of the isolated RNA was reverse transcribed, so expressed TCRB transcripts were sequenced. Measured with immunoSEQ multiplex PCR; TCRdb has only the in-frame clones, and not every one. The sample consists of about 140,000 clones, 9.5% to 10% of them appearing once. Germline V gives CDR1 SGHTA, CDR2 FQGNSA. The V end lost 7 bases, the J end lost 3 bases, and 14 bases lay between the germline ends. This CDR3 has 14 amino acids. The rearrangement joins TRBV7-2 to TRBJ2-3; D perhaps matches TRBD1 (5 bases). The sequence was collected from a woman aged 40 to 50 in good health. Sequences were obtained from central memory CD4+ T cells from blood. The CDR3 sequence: CASTPSPGTDTQYF. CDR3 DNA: TGTGCCAGCACCCCCAGCCCAGGGACAGATACGCAGTATTTT. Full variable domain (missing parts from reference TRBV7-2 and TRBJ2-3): GAGVSQSPSNKVTEKGKDVELRCDPISGHTALYWYRQSLGQGLEFLIYFQGNSAPDKSGLPSDRFSAERTGGSVSTLTIQRTQQEDSAVYLCASTPSPGTDTQYFGPGTRLTVL.